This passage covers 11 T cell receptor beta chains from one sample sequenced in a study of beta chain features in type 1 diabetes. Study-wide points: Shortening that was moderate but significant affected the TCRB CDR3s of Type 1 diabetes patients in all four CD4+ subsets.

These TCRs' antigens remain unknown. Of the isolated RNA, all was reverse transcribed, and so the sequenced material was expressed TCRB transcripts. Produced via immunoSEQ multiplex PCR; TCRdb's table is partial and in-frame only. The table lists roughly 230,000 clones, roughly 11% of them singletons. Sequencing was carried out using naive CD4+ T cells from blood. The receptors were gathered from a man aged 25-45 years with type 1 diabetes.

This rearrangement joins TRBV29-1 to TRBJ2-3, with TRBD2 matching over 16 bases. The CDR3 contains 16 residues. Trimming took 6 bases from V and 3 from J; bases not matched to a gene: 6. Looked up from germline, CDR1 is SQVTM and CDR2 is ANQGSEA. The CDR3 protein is CSVSGTSGGATDTQYF. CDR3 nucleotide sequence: TGCAGCGTCTCCGGGACTAGCGGGGGGGCGACAGATACGCAGTATTTT.

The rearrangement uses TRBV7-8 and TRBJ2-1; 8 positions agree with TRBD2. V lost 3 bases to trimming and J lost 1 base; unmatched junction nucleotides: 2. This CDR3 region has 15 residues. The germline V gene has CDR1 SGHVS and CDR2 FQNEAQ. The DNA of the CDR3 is TGTGCCAGCAGCTTTAGCGGGGCTTCCTACAATGAGCAGTTCTTC. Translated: CASSFSGASYNEQFF.

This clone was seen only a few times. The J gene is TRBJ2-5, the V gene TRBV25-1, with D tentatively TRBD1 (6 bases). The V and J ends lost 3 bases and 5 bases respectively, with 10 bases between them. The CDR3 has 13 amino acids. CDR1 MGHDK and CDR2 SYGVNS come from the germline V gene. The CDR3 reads CASSDRGWETQYF. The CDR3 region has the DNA TGTGCCAGCAGTGACAGGGGATGGGAGACCCAGTACTTC.

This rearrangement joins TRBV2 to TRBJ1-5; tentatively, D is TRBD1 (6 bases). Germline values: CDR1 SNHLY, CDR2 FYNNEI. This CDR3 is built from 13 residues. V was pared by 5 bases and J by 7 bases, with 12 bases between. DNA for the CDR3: TGTGCCAGCAGTCAGGGGCTGAGGCAGCCCCAGCATTTT. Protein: CASSQGLRQPQHF.

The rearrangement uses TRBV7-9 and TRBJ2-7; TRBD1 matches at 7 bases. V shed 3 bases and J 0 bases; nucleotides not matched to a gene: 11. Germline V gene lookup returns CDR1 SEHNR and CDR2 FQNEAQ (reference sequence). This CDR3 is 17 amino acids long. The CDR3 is CASSFHQDRPSSYEQYF. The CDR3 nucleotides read TGTGCCAGCAGCTTCCACCAGGACAGGCCTAGCTCCTACGAGCAGTACTTC.

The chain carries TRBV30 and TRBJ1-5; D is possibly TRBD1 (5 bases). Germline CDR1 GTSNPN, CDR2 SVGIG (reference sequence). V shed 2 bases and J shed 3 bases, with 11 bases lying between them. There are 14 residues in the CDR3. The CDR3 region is CAWSQTVFNQPQHF. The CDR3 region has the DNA TGTGCCTGGAGTCAGACAGTCTTCAATCAGCCCCAGCATTTT.

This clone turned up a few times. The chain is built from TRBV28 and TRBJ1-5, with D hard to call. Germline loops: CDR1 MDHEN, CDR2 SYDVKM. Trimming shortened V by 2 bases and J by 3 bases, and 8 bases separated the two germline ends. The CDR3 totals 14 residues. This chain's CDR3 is CASSLSQYNQPQHF. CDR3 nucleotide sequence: TGTGCCAGCAGTTTAAGTCAGTACAATCAGCCCCAGCATTTT.

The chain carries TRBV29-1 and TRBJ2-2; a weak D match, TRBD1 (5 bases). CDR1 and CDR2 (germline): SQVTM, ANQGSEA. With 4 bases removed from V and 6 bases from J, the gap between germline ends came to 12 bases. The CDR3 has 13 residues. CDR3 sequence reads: CSVVSQGPGELFF. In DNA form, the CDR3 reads TGCAGCGTTGTTTCGCAGGGTCCCGGGGAGCTGTTTTTT.

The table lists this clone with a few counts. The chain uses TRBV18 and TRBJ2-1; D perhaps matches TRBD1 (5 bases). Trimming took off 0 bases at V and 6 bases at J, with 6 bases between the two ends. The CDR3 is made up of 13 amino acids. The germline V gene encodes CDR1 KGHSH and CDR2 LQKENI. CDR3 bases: TGTGCCAGCTCACCACCAGGGGTCAATGAGCAGTTCTTC. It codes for CASSPPGVNEQFF.

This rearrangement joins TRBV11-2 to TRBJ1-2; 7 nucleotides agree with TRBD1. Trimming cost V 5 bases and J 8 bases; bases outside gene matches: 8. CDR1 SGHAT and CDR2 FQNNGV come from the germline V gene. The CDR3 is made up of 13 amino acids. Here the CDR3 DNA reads TGTGCCAGCAGCCTCGGGACAGTGGGAGGCTACACCTTC. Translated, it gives CASSLGTVGGYTF.

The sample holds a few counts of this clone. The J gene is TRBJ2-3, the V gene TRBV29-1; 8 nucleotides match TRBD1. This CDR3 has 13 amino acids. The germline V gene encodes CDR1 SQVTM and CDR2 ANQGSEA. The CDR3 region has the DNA TGCAGTCAGTCAGGGGGCGTCTCAGATACGCAGTATTTT. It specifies CSQSGGVSDTQYF.